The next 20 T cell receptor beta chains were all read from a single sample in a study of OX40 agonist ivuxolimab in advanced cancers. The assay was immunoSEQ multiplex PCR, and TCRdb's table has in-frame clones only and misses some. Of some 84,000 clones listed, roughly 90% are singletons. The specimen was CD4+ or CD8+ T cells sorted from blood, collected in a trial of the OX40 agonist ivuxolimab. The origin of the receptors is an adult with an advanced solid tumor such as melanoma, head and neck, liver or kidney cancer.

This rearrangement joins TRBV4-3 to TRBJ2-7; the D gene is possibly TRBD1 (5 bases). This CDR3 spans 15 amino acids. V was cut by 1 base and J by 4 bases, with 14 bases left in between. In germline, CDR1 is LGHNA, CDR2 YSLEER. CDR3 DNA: TGCGCCAGCAGCCAAGTTGCCCAGGGTTGGTACGAGCAGTACTTC. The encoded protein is CASSQVAQGWYEQYF.

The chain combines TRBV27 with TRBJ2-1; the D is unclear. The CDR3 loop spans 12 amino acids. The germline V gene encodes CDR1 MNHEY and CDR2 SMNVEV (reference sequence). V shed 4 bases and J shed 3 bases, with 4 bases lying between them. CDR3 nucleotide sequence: TGTGCCAGCAGTTCTTTCTACAATGAGCAGTTCTTC. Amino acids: CASSSFYNEQFF.

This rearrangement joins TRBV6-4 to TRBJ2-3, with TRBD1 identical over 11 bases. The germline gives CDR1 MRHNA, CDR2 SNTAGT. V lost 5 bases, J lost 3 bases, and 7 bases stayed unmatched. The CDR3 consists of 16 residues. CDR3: CASSLTWDRGTDTQYF. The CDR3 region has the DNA TGTGCCAGCAGTTTAACATGGGACAGGGGGACAGATACGCAGTATTTT.

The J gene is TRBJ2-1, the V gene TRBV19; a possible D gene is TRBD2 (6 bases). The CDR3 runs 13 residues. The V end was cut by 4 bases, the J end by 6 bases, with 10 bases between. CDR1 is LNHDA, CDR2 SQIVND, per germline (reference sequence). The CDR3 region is CASSRTNRNEQFF. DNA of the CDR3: TGTGCCAGTAGTAGGACTAATCGCAATGAGCAGTTCTTC.

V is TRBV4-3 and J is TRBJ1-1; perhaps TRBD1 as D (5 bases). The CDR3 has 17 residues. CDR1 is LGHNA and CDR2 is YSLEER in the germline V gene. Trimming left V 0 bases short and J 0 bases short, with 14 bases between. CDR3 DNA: TGCGCCAGCAGCCAAGAGGGGGGGGGTAAAATGAACACTGAAGCTTTCTTT. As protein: CASSQEGGGKMNTEAFF.

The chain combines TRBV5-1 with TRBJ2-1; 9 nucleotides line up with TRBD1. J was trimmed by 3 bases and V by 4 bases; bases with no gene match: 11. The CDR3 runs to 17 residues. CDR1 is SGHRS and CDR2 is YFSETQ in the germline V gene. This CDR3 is CASSRTGGEFGYNEQFF. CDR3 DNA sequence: TGCGCCAGCAGCAGAACAGGGGGCGAGTTTGGCTACAATGAGCAGTTCTTC.

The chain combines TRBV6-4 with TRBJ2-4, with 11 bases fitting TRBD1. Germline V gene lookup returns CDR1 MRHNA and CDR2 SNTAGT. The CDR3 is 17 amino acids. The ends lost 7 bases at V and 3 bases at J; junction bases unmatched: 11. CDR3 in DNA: TGTGCCAGCATTTATAGGGACAGGGGGAAGGGCAAAAACATTCAGTACTTC. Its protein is CASIYRDRGKGKNIQYF.

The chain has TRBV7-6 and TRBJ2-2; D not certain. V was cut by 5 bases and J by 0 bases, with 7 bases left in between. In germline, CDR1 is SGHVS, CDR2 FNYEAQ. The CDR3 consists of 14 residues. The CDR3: CASSLYANTGELFF. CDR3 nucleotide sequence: TGTGCCAGCAGCCTGTACGCGAACACCGGGGAGCTGTTTTTT.

The CDR3 here is CAISPLSGGHYNEQFF. The CDR3 DNA reads as TGTGCCATCAGCCCACTGAGCGGGGGCCACTACAATGAGCAGTTCTTC. The chain recombines TRBV10-3 with TRBJ2-1; 8 bases match TRBD2. The CDR3 sequence is 16 residues long. Germline V gene data show CDR1 as ENHRY and CDR2 as SYGVKD. Germline trimming cut 6 bases from V and 3 bases from J; bases unmatched to any gene: 10.

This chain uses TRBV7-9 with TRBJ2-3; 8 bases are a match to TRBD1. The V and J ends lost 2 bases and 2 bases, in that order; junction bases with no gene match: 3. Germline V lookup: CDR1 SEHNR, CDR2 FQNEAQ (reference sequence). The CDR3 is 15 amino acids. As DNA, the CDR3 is TGTGCCAGCAGCTTAAGACAGGGGACCACAGATACGCAGTATTTT. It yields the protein CASSLRQGTTDTQYF.

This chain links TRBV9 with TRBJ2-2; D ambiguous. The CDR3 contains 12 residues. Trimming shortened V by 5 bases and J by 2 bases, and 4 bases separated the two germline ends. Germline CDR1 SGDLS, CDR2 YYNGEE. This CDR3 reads CASSRNTGELFF. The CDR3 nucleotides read TGTGCCAGCAGTCGTAACACCGGGGAGCTGTTTTTT.

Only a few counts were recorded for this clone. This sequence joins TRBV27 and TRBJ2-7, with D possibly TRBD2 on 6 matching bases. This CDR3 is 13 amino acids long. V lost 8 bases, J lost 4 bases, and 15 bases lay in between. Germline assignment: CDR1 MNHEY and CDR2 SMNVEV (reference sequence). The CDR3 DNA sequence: TGTGCCAGCGGCCAGCGGGCGACGTACGAGCAGTACTTC. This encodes CASGQRATYEQYF.

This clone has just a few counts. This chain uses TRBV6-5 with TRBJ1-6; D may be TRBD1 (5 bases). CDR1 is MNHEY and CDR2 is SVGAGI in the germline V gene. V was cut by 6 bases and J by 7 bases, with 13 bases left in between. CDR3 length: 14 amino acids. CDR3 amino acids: CASSFREGNSPLHF. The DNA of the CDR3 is TGTGCCAGCAGCTTCAGAGAGGGGAATTCACCCCTCCACTTT.

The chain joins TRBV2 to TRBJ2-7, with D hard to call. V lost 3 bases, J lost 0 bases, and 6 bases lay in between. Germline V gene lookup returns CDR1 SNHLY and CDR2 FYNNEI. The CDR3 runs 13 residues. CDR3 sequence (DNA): TGTGCCAGCAGTGACGACGGCTCCTACGAGCAGTACTTC. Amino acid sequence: CASSDDGSYEQYF.

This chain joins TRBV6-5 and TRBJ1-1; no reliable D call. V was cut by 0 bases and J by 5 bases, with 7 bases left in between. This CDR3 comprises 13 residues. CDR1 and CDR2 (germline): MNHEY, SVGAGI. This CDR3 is CASSYSERTEAFF. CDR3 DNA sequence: TGTGCCAGCAGTTACTCGGAGCGAACTGAAGCTTTCTTT.

The CDR3 sequence: CASSLWATSGYTNEQFF. The CDR3 bases are TGTGCCAGCAGCTTATGGGCGACTAGCGGCTACACCAATGAGCAGTTCTTC. The rearrangement uses TRBV7-8 and TRBJ2-1, with 9 bases fitting TRBD2. This CDR3 has 17 residues. Germline V gene lookup returns CDR1 SGHVS and CDR2 FQNEAQ. Trimming cost V 2 bases and J 6 bases; bases outside gene matches: 11. The full variable domain, in which reference TRBV7-8 and TRBJ2-1 provide the parts outside the CDR3, is GAGVSQSPRYKVAKRGQDVALRCDPISGHVSLFWYQQALGQGPEFLTYFQNEAQLDKSGLPSDRFFAERPEGSVSTLKIQRTQQEDSAVYLCASSLWATSGYTNEQFFGPGTRLTVL.

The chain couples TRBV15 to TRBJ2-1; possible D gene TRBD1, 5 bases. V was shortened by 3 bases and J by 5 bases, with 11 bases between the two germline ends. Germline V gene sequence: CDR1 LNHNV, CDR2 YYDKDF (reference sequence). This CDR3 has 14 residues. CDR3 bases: TGTGCCACCAGCAGTGTCAGGGTTAACAATGAGCAGTTCTTC. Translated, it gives CATSSVRVNNEQFF.

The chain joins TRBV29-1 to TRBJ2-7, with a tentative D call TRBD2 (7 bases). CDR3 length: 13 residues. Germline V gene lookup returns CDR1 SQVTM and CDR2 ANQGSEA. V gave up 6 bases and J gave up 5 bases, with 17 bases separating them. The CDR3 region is CSVEGGRFHEQYF. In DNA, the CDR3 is TGCAGCGTGGAGGGGGGGCGCTTCCACGAGCAGTACTTC.

The CDR3 DNA reads TGTGCCAGCAGCTTATACCGGACAGCCACAGATACGCAGTATTTT. Protein sequence: CASSLYRTATDTQYF. This rearrangement joins TRBV7-3 to TRBJ2-3, with TRBD1 as a possible D gene (6 bases). Germline loops: CDR1 SGHTA, CDR2 FQGTGA. The CDR3 loop spans 15 amino acids. Trimming removed 2 bases from V and 2 bases from J, with 11 bases in between. The full variable domain, with the rest looked up from reference TRBV7-3 and TRBJ2-3, is GAGVSQTPSNKVTEKGKYVELRCDPISGHTALYWYRQSLGQGPEFLIYFQGTGAADDSGLPNDRFFAVRPEGSVSTLKIQRTERGDSAVYLCASSLYRTATDTQYFGPGTRLTVL.

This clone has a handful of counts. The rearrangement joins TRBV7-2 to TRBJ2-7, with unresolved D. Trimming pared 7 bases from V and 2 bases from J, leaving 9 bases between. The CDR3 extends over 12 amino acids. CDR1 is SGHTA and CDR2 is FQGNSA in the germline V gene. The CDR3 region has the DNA TGTGCCAGCACCGAACCACCCTACGAGCAGTACTTC. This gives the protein CASTEPPYEQYF.